This T cell receptor beta chain is drawn from a study of blood T cell repertoires in COVID-19. About the research overall: T cells, B-cell-depleted T cells, or PBMCs provided the cDNA or gDNA that served as material.

TCRdb keeps only in-frame clones here, not all; method: immunoSEQ multiplex PCR. Of 90,000 to 110,000 clones listed, about 75% are singletons. Trimming cost V 2 bases and J 8 bases; bases outside gene matches: 3. This CDR3 has 13 residues. Germline loops: CDR1 LGHNT, CDR2 FRNRAP. This clone appeared a few times. The rearrangement joins TRBV12-5 to TRBJ1-2, with 9 bases fitting TRBD1. The sample consisted of peripheral blood. This receptor was obtained from a woman in her 70s with acute or convalescent COVID-19. CDR3 bases: TGTGCTAGTGGTTTGACAGGGGGCAACGGCTACACCTTC. Protein sequence: CASGLTGGNGYTF.